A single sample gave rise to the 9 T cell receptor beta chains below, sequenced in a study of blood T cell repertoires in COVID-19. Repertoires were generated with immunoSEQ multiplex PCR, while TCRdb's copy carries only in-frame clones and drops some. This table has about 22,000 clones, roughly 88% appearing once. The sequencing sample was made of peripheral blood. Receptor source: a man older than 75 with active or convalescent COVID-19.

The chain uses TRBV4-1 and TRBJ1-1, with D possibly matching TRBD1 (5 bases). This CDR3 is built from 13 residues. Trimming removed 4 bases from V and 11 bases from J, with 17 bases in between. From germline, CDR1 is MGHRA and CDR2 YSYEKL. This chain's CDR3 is CASSLEPGVSAFF. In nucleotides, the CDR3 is TGCGCCAGCAGCCTAGAACCGGGGGTATCGGCTTTCTTT.

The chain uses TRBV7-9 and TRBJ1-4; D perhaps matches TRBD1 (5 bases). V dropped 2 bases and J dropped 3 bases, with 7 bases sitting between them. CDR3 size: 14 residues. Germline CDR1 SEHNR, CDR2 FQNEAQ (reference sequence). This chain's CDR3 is CASSLKGSNEKLFF. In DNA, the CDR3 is TGTGCCAGCAGCTTAAAGGGGTCTAATGAAAAACTGTTTTTT.

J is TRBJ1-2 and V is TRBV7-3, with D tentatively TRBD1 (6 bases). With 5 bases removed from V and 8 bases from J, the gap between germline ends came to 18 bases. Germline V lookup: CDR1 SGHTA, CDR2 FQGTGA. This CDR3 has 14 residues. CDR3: CASSPGGGQEGYTF. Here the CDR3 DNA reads TGTGCCAGCAGCCCCGGGGGGGGGCAGGAGGGCTACACCTTC.

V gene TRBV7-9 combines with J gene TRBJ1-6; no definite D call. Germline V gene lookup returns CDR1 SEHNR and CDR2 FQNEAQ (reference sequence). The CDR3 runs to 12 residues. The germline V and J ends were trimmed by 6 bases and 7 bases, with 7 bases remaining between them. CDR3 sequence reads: CASSHENSPLHF. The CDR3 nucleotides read TGTGCCAGCAGTCATGAGAATTCACCCCTCCACTTT.

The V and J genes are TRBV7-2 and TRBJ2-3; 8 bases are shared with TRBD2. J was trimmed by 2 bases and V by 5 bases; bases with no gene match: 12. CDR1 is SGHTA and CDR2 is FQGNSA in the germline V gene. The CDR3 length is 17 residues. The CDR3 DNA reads TGTGCCAGCAGCACACCCTTTAGCGGGGAATACACAGATACGCAGTATTTT. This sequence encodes CASSTPFSGEYTDTQYF. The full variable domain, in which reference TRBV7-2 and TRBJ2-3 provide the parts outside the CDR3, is GAGVSQSPSNKVTEKGKDVELRCDPISGHTALYWYRQSLGQGLEFLIYFQGNSAPDKSGLPSDRFSAERTGGSVSTLTIQRTQQEDSAVYLCASSTPFSGEYTDTQYFGPGTRLTVL.

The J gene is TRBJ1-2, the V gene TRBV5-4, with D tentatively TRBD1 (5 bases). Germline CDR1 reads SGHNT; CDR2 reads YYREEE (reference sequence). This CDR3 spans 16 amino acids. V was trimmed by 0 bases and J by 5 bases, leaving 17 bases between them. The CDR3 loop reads CASSLALPGFPYGYTF. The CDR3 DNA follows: TGTGCCAGCAGCTTGGCTCTACCAGGGTTCCCATATGGCTACACCTTC.

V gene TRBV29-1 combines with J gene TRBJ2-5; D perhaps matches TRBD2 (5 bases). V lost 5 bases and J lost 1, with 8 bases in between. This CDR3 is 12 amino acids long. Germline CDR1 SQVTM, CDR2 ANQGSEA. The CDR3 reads CSVSSRQETQYF. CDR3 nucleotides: TGCAGCGTTTCTAGCCGCCAAGAGACCCAGTACTTC.

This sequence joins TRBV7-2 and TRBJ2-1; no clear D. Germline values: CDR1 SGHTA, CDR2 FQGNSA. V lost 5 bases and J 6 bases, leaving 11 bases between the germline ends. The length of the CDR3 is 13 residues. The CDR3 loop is CASSPERSNEQFF. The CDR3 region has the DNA TGTGCCAGCAGCCCCGAACGGTCCAATGAGCAGTTCTTC.

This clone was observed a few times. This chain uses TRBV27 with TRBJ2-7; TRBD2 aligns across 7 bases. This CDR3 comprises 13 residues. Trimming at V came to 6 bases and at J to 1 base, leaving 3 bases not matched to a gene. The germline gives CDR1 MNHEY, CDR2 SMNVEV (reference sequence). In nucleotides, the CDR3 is TGTGCCAGCAGGGGAGGGCCGTCCTACGAGCAGTACTTC. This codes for CASRGGPSYEQYF.